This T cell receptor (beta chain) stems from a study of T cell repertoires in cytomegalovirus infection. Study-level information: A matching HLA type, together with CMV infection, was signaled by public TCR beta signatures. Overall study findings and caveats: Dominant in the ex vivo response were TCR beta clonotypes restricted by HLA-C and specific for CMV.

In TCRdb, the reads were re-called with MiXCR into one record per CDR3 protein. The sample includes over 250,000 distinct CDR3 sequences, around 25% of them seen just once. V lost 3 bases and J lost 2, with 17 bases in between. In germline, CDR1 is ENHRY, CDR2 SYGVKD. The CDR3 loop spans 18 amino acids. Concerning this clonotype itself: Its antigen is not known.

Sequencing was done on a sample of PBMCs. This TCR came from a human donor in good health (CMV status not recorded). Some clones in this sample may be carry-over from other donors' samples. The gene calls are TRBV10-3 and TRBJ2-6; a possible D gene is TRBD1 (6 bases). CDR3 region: CAISDSQGTGTGANVLTF. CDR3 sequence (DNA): TGTGCCATCAGTGATTCACAGGGAACGGGTACTGGGGCCAACGTCCTGACTTTC.